This TCR beta chain derives from a study of T cell responses to AZD1222 COVID-19 vaccine. Assay used: immunoSEQ multiplex PCR; TCRdb lists only in-frame clones, some missing. The sample lists 150,000 to 200,000 clones; about 92% were seen once. The CDR3 contains 14 residues. From germline, CDR1 is SGHNT and CDR2 YYREEE (reference sequence). Deletions cut 4 bases from V and 6 bases from J, with 16 bases between. The chain recombines TRBV5-4 with TRBJ1-1; no reliable D call. This specimen consisted of peripheral blood, obtained on day 0 of AZD1222 vaccination. The clonotype comes from an adult in good health. DNA of the CDR3: TGTGCCAGCAGCCCCAAGGGAGGGAAGGCTGAAGCTTTCTTT. Its translation: CASSPKGGKAEAFF. Drawing the rest from reference TRBV5-4 and TRBJ1-1, the complete variable domain is ETGVTQSPTHLIKTRGQQVTLRCSSQSGHNTVSWYQQALGQGPQFIFQYYREEENGRGNFPPRFSGLQFPNYSSELNVNALELDDSALYLCASSPKGGKAEAFFGQGTRLTVV.